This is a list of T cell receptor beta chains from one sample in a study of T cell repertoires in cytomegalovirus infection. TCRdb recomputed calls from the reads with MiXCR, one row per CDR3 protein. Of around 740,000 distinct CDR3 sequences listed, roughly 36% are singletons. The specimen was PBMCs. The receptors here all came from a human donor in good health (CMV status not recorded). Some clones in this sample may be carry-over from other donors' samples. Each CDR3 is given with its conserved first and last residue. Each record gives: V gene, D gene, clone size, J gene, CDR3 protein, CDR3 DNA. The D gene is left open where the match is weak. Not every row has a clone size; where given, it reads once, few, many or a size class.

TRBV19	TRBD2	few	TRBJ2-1	CASSATSGSNNEQFF	TGTGCCAGTAGTGCTACTAGCGGGAGTAACAATGAGCAGTTCTTC
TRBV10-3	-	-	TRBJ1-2	CAISEFRTGNYGYTF	TGTGCCATCAGTGAGTTCCGGACGGGTAACTATGGCTACACCTTC
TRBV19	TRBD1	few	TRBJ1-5	CASIPGTGSQPQHF	TGTGCCAGTATTCCTGGGACAGGGAGTCAGCCCCAGCATTTT
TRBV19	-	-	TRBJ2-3	CAISIGRADTDTQYF	TGTGCCATTAGTATTGGGCGGGCGGACACAGATACGCAGTATTTT
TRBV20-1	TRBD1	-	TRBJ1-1	CSAPGGVRTEAFF	TGCAGTGCTCCAGGGGGCGTGAGGACTGAAGCTTTCTTT
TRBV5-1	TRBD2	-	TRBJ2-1	CASSPVAGVRNEQFF	TGCGCCAGCAGCCCGGTAGCGGGAGTGCGTAATGAGCAGTTCTTC
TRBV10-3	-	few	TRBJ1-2	CAISEAGTPYGYTF	TGTGCCATCAGTGAGGCAGGAACACCCTATGGCTACACCTTC
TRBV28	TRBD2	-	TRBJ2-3	CASSPQLAGGRTDTQYF	TGTGCCAGCAGCCCGCAACTAGCGGGAGGAAGGACAGATACGCAGTATTTT
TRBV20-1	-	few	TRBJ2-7	CSARQLNYEQYF	TGCAGTGCTAGACAACTGAATTACGAGCAGTACTTC
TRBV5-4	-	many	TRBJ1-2	CASSPDSFLGYGYTF	TGTGCCAGCAGCCCGGACAGCTTCCTTGGATATGGCTACACCTTC
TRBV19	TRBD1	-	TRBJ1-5	CASSMFGTGDGNQPQHF	TGTGCCAGTAGTATGTTCGGGACAGGGGACGGCAATCAGCCCCAGCATTTT
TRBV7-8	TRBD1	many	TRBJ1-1	CASSFTGDEAFF	TGTGCCAGCAGCTTTACAGGGGATGAAGCTTTCTTT
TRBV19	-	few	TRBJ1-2	CASSIRGGRYGYTF	TGTGCCAGTAGTATACGTGGGGGACGCTATGGCTACACCTTC
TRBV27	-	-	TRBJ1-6	CASTPRGTWNSPLHF	TGTGCCAGCACCCCTCGGGGGACTTGGAATTCACCCCTCCACTTT
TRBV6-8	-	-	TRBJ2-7	CASSGQQTYEQYF	TGTGCCAGCAGTGGACAGCAAACCTACGAGCAGTACTTC
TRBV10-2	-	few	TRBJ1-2	CASSERRANYGYTF	TGCGCCAGCAGTGAGAGGAGGGCAAACTATGGCTACACCTTC
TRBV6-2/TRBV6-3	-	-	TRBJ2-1	CASIHPGGTRNQFF	TGTGCCAGCATTCACCCTGGGGGCACACGGAATCAGTTCTTC
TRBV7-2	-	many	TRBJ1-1	CASSLVGRSLNTEAFF	TGTGCCAGCAGCTTAGTTGGCCGGAGCCTGAACACTGAAGCTTTCTTT
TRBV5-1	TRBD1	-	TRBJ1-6	CASSSGTGTATLHF	TGCGCCAGCAGCTCCGGGACAGGGACCGCCACCCTCCACTTT
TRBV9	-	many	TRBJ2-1	CASSVALASNEQFF	TGTGCCAGCAGCGTAGCATTAGCGAGCAATGAGCAGTTCTTC
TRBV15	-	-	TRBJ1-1	CATSRGGPFYNAGF	TGTGCCACCAGCAGAGGAGGACCTTTTTATAATGCCGGGTTT
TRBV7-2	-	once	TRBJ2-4	CASSLDSAANIQYF	TGTGCCAGCAGCTTAGATTCGGCAGCTAACATTCAGTACTTC
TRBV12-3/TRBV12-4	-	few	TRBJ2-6	CASSLLAGGFVYGANVLTF	TGTGCCAGCAGTTTACTCGCAGGGGGGTTTGTGTACGGGGCCAACGTCCTGACTTTC
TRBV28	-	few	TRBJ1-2	CASTNVRELYGYTF	TGTGCCAGCACGAACGTCCGTGAGTTATATGGCTACACCTTC
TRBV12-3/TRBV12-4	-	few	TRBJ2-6	CASSLRLPAYSGANVLTF	TGTGCCAGCAGTTTAAGGCTGCCGGCTTACTCTGGGGCCAACGTCCTGACTTTC
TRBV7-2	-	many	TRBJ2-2	CASSLLRSGELFF	TGTGCCAGCAGCCTACTCAGATCCGGGGAGCTGTTTTTT
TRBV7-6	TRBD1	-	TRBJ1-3	CASSSGPGGLFGNTIYF	TGTGCCAGCAGCTCTGGGCCAGGGGGCTTGTTTGGAAACACCATATATTTT
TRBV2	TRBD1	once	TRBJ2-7	CASKVPGQGHELYF	TGTGCCAGCAAGGTTCCGGGACAGGGCCACGAGCTGTACTTC
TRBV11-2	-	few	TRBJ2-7	CASSYRGHLRTYEQYF	TGTGCCAGCAGCTATCGTGGACACCTAAGAACTTACGAGCAGTACTTC
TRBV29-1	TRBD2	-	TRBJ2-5	CSGGLAGGRQETQYF	TGCAGCGGCGGACTAGCGGGAGGTAGACAAGAGACCCAGTACTTC
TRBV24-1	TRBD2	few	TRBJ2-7	CATSDAGTSGRGTYEQYF	TGTGCCACCAGTGATGCCGGGACTAGCGGGAGGGGAACCTACGAGCAGTACTTC
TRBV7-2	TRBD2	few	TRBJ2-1	CASSLFAGGWNEQFF	TGTGCCAGCAGCTTATTCGCGGGGGGGTGGAATGAGCAGTTCTTC
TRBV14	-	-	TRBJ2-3	CASSHPLTDTQYF	TGTGCCAGCAGCCACCCACTTACAGATACGCAGTATTTT
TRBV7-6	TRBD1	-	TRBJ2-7	CAGSLGGVYEQYF	TGTGCCGGCAGCTTAGGGGGCGTTTACGAGCAGTACTTC
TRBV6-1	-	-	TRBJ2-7	CASSGGAAGNYEQYF	TGTGCCAGCAGTGGAGGTGCGGCGGGAAACTACGAGCAGTACTTC
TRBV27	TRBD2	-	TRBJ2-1	CASSLSAPELADNNEQFF	TGTGCCAGCAGTTTATCAGCCCCTGAGCTAGCGGATAACAATGAGCAGTTCTTC
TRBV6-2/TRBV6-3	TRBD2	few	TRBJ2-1	CASSYRSGGVHEQFF	TGTGCCAGCAGTTACCGCAGCGGGGGGGTTCATGAGCAGTTCTTC
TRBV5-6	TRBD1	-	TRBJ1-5	CASSDGTGNQPQHF	TGTGCCAGCAGCGACGGGACAGGGAATCAGCCCCAGCATTTT
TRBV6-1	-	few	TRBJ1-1	CASRTMAGTEAFF	TGTGCCAGCAGAACTATGGCAGGGACTGAAGCTTTCTTT
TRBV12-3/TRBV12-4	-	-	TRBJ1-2	CASSPEVRTNYGYTF	TGTGCCAGCAGCCCGGAGGTCAGGACTAACTATGGCTACACCTTC
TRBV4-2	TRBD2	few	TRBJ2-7	CASSQLGTSGSYEQYF	TGTGCCAGCAGCCAACTGGGGACTAGCGGGAGTTACGAGCAGTACTTC
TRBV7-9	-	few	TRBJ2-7	CASSLGAGGPIYEQYF	TGTGCCAGCAGCTTAGGGGCTGGAGGCCCGATTTACGAGCAGTACTTC
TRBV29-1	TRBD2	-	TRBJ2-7	CSVAGTSGRAVDEQYF	TGCAGCGTTGCTGGGACTAGCGGGAGGGCCGTCGACGAGCAGTACTTC
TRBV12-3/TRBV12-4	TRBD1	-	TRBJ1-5	CASSSMTGGGNQPQHF	TGTGCCAGCAGTTCCATGACAGGGGGAGGGAATCAGCCCCAGCATTTT
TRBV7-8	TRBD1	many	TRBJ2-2	CASSTRQGTGELFF	TGTGCCAGCAGCACCCGACAGGGCACCGGGGAGCTGTTTTTT
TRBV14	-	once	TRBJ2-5	CVSSQGGPTQYF	TGTGTCAGCAGCCAAGGCGGTCCGACCCAGTACTTC
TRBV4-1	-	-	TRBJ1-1	CASSQDLPRSAEAFF	TGCGCCAGCAGCCAAGACTTACCCCGCTCGGCTGAAGCTTTCTTT
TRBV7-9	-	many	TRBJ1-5	CASSLGVSPQHF	TGTGCCAGCAGCTTAGGGGTATCACCCCAGCATTTT
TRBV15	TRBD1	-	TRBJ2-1	CATSESLTGGLRDEQFF	TGTGCCACCAGCGAATCCTTGACAGGGGGCCTTAGGGATGAGCAGTTCTTC